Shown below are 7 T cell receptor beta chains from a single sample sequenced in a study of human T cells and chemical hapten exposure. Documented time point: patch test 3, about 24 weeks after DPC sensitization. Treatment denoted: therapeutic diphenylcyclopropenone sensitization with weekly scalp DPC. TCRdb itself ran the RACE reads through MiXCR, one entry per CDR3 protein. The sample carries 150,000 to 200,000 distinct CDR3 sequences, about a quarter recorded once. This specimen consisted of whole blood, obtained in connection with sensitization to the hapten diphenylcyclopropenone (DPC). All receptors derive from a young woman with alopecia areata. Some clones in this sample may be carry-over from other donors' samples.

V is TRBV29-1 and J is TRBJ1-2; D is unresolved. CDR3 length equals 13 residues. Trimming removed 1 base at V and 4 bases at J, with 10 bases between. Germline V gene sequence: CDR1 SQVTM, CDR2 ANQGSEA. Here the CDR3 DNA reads TGCAGCGTTGAAGTGGAAGTCGGCTATGGCTACACCTTC. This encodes CSVEVEVGYGYTF. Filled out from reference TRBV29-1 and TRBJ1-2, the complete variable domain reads SAVISQKPSRDICQRGTSLTIQCQVDSQVTMMFWYRQQPGQSLTLIATANQGSEATYESGFVIDKFPISRPNLTFSTLTVSNMSPEDSSIYLCSVEVEVGYGYTFGSGTRLTVV.

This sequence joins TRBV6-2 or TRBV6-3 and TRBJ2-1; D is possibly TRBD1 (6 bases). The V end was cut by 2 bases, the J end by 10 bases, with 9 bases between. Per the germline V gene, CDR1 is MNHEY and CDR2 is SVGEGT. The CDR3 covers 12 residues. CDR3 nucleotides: TGTGCCAGCAGTTACGGGACAATGGAGCAGTTCTTC. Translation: CASSYGTMEQFF.

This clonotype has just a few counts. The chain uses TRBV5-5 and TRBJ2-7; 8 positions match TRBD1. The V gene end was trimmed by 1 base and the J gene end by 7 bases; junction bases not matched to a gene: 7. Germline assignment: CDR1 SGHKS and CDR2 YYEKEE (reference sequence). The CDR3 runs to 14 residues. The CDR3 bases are TGTGCCAGCAGCTTGATAGGACAGGGATGGGAGCAGTACTTC. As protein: CASSLIGQGWEQYF.

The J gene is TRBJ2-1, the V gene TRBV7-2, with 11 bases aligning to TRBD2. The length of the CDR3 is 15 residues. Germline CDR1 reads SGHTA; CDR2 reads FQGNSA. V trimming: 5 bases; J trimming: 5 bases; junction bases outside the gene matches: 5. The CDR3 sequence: CASSRIAGGHNEQFF. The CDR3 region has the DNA TGTGCCAGCAGCCGGATAGCGGGAGGGCACAATGAGCAGTTCTTC.

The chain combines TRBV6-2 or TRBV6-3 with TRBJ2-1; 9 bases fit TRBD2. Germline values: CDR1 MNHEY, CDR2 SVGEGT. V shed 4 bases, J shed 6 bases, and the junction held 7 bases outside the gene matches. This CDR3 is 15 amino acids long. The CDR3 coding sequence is TGTGCCAGCAGTTTCAGGCTAGCGGGAACCAATGAGCAGTTCTTC. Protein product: CASSFRLAGTNEQFF.

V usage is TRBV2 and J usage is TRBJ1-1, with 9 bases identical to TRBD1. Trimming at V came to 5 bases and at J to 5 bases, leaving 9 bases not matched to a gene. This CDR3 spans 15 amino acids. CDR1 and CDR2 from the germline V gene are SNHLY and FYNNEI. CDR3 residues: CASSLWTGASTEAFF. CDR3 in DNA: TGTGCCAGCAGTTTATGGACAGGGGCGAGTACTGAAGCTTTCTTT.

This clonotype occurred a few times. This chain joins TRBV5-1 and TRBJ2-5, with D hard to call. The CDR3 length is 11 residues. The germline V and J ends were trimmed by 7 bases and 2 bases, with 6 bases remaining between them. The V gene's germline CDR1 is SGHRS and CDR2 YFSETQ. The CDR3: CASHQQETQYF. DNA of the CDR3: TGCGCCAGCCATCAGCAAGAGACCCAGTACTTC.